These T cell receptor beta chains were read from a single sample in a study of blood T cell repertoires in COVID-19. Clones were read by immunoSEQ multiplex PCR, and TCRdb kept only the in-frame ones, dropping some. The sample contains 100,000 to 150,000 clones, under 90% of which appear only once. Sequenced material: peripheral blood. The receptors were sampled from a woman aged 55 to 70 with active or convalescent COVID-19. Both conserved end residues are part of each CDR3. The D gene is left open where the match is weak. A clone size is listed for some rows: how often the clone was seen (once, few, many), or a class if it is expanded.

abundance,j_gene,d_gene,v_gene,CDR3nt,CDR3aa
NA,TRBJ2-1,TRBD2,TRBV10-1,TGCGCCAGCAGGAAAGGACTAGGCGCTGAGCAGTTCTTC,CASRKGLGAEQFF
NA,TRBJ1-1,NA,TRBV7-9,TGTGCCAGCAGCCAATATGCGGAGAACACTGAAGCTTTCTTT,CASSQYAENTEAFF
few,TRBJ1-5,NA,TRBV27,TGTGCCAGCAGTGGGGGGTACAGTTTTAATCAGCCCCAGCATTTT,CASSGGYSFNQPQHF
once,TRBJ2-1,TRBD2,TRBV3-1/TRBV3-2,TGTGCCAGCAGCCAAGATTTCAGCGGGGGGAGCTCCTACAATGAGCAGTTCTTC,CASSQDFSGGSSYNEQFF
few,TRBJ2-7,TRBD1,TRBV15,TGTGCCACCAGCAGAGATCTCGGGACAGGGACCTACGAGCAGTACTTC,CATSRDLGTGTYEQYF
once,TRBJ1-1,TRBD1,TRBV2,TGTGCCAGCACCCTCAAGGGGGCCGGGACTGAAGCTTTCTTT,CASTLKGAGTEAFF
NA,TRBJ1-4,NA,TRBV10-3,TGTGCCATCAGTGGAGGAGGGTCTAATGAAAAACTGTTTTTT,CAISGGGSNEKLFF
once,TRBJ2-1,NA,TRBV5-6,TGTGCCAGCAGCTTGGAGGGACAGCGGGGGAGCTCCTACAATGAGCAGTTCTTC,CASSLEGQRGSSYNEQFF
NA,TRBJ1-6,NA,TRBV5-6,TGTGCCAGCAGCTTGAAGAGCTCCTATAATTCACCCCTCCACTTT,CASSLKSSYNSPLHF
NA,TRBJ1-1,NA,TRBV30,TGTGCCTGGAGTGTACGCGGGAACACTGAAGCTTTCTTT,CAWSVRGNTEAFF
once,TRBJ2-6,NA,TRBV27,TGTGCCAGCAGTTTAGCTAGAAGCTCTGGGGCCAACGTCCTGACTTTC,CASSLARSSGANVLTF
NA,TRBJ1-5,NA,TRBV15,TGTGCCACCAGCCCCTATAGCAATCAGCCCCAGCATTTT,CATSPYSNQPQHF
NA,TRBJ2-5,TRBD2,TRBV7-9,TGTGCCAGCAGTTTCAGCGGGGGACACGGGGAGACCCAGTACTTC,CASSFSGGHGETQYF
NA,TRBJ1-2,NA,TRBV5-8,TGTGCCAGCAGCTTGAGTACGGCACGACTCTATGGCTACACCTTC,CASSLSTARLYGYTF
NA,TRBJ2-7,TRBD2,TRBV19,TGTGCCAGTAGTCCCGGGGCTAGCGGGCGAACTTACGAGCAGTACTTC,CASSPGASGRTYEQYF
few,TRBJ2-3,TRBD1,TRBV6-6,TGTGCCAGCAGTTACCCGGGACAGGGATCAGATACGCAGTATTTT,CASSYPGQGSDTQYF
NA,TRBJ2-5,TRBD2,TRBV10-3,TGTGCCGTCCTGGGACTACAAGAGACCCAGTACTTC,CAVLGLQETQYF
NA,TRBJ2-7,TRBD2,TRBV7-2,TGTGCCAGCAGCCCCGGACTAGGGTACGAGCAGTACTTC,CASSPGLGYEQYF
NA,TRBJ2-5,NA,TRBV5-1,TGCGCCAGCAGCTTGGGCGTCGGGTCGGAAGAGACCCAGTACTTC,CASSLGVGSEETQYF
NA,TRBJ2-2,NA,TRBV18,TGTGCCAGCTCACAGACGTCGGGGGCCGGGGAGCTGTTTTTT,CASSQTSGAGELFF
few,TRBJ2-1,NA,TRBV12-3/TRBV12-4,TGTGCCAGCAGTTTAGTGACGGGGAATGAGCAGTTCTTC,CASSLVTGNEQFF
NA,TRBJ2-2,NA,TRBV19,TGTGCCACCACGCAACGGGGAGATGGGGAGCTGTTTTTT,CATTQRGDGELFF
NA,TRBJ2-2,NA,TRBV19,TGTGCCAGTAGTATAGTCCCAGGGATTCTTACCGGGGAGCTGTTTTTT,CASSIVPGILTGELFF
NA,TRBJ2-1,TRBD2,TRBV24-1,TGTGCCACCAGTGGAACTAGCGGGAGTTGGTCCTACAATGAGCAGTTCTTC,CATSGTSGSWSYNEQFF
NA,TRBJ1-2,TRBD1,TRBV19,TGTGCCAGTAGTACCGCCCAAGGACAGGGAGGCTATGGCTACACCTTC,CASSTAQGQGGYGYTF
NA,TRBJ1-1,TRBD1,TRBV7-2,TGTGCCAGCAGCTCAGCGGACAGGGCTGAAGCTTTCTTT,CASSSADRAEAFF
NA,TRBJ2-5,NA,TRBV10-2,TGCGCCAGCAGTGAGTCAAAGGGGGGGGAGACCCAGTACTTC,CASSESKGGETQYF
once,TRBJ2-7,NA,TRBV6-2/TRBV6-3,TGTGCCAGCAGTTACCCAGAGGACGAGCAGTACTTC,CASSYPEDEQYF
few,TRBJ1-3,NA,TRBV10-3,TGTGCCATGGGGTCAGGGGGAAACACCATATATTTT,CAMGSGGNTIYF
once,TRBJ1-2,NA,TRBV4-3,TGCGCCAGCAGCCGGTTGGGGGGGAGCTATGGCTACACCTTC,CASSRLGGSYGYTF
once,TRBJ1-6,TRBD1,TRBV27,TGTGCCAGCAGTCGCCGGATGGACAGGTGGCATTCACCCCTCCACTTT,CASSRRMDRWHSPLHF
NA,TRBJ2-1,TRBD2,TRBV7-2,TGTGCCAGCAGCCAACGGGGGGGCTCCTACAATGAGCAGTTCTTC,CASSQRGGSYNEQFF
NA,TRBJ1-3,NA,TRBV9,TGTGCCAGCAGCGGCCGGGACACCCTCTCTGGAAACACCATATATTTT,CASSGRDTLSGNTIYF
few,TRBJ1-2,NA,TRBV4-2,TGTGCCAGCAGCCAAGAGCTACAGGGAAACTATGGCTACACCTTC,CASSQELQGNYGYTF
NA,TRBJ2-3,TRBD2,TRBV6-5,TGTGCCAGCAGTTACGGACTAGCGGGGGGCACAGATACGCAGTATTTT,CASSYGLAGGTDTQYF
NA,TRBJ2-7,TRBD1,TRBV3-1/TRBV3-2,TGTGCCAGCAGCCAAGAGGGGGACAGGTTCTACGAGCAGTACTTC,CASSQEGDRFYEQYF
NA,TRBJ1-5,TRBD1,TRBV6-2/TRBV6-3,TGTGCCAGCAGCCGTACAGGGGTGTGGAGTCAGCCCCAGCATTTT,CASSRTGVWSQPQHF
NA,TRBJ2-5,NA,TRBV6-5,TGTGCCAGCAGTAGGAGGGCCCAGGGAGGCGAGACCCAGTACTTC,CASSRRAQGGETQYF
NA,TRBJ2-1,TRBD2,TRBV19,TGTGCCAGTAGGGAGACTAGCGGGAGTGGGAACAATGAGCAGTTCTTC,CASRETSGSGNNEQFF
NA,TRBJ2-7,NA,TRBV4-3,TGCGCCAGCAGCCAAGATCGGGGTTACGAGCAGTGCTTC,CASSQDRGYEQCF
once,TRBJ1-6,TRBD1,TRBV6-6,TGTGCCAGCAGTCAACAGGGGCCTAATTCACCCCTCCACTTT,CASSQQGPNSPLHF
NA,TRBJ1-2,NA,TRBV13,TGTGCCAGCAGCCGGGTTGGACGGGGATTCGGTGGCTACACCTTC,CASSRVGRGFGGYTF
NA,TRBJ2-1,NA,TRBV18,TGTGCCAGCTCACCATTATACGCGGGGCTCTACAATGAGCAGTTCTTC,CASSPLYAGLYNEQFF
NA,TRBJ1-1,NA,TRBV2,TGTGCCAGCAGAGACGACGGGAATGAAGCTTTCTTT,CASRDDGNEAFF
few,TRBJ1-1,NA,TRBV2,TGTGCCAGCGTCCTAGGGGGAAGAGGAACTGAAGCTTTCTTT,CASVLGGRGTEAFF
NA,TRBJ2-3,NA,TRBV5-1,TGCGCCAGCAGCTCCAGGGGACGAAGCACAGATACGCAGTATTTT,CASSSRGRSTDTQYF
NA,TRBJ1-5,NA,TRBV12-3/TRBV12-4,TGTGCCAGCAGGAGGGGCAATCAGCCCCAGCATTTT,CASRRGNQPQHF
NA,TRBJ2-1,NA,TRBV28,TGTGCCAGCAGTGGGGGAGGCTTCGGTGAGCAGTTCTTC,CASSGGGFGEQFF
few,TRBJ1-5,NA,TRBV16,TGTGCCAGCAGCCCCGACCCGACAGGTACATTTCAGCCCCAGCATTTT,CASSPDPTGTFQPQHF
NA,TRBJ1-2,TRBD1,TRBV5-6,TGTGCCAGCAGGCCAGGGGGAGTGGACTATGGCTACACCTTC,CASRPGGVDYGYTF
NA,TRBJ1-1,TRBD1,TRBV29-1,TGCAGCGTTTCGGGACAGATGAACACTGAAGCTTTCTTT,CSVSGQMNTEAFF
NA,TRBJ2-5,NA,TRBV7-2,TGTGCCAGCAGCGACCGAGGGTCTGAGACCCAGTACTTC,CASSDRGSETQYF
NA,TRBJ1-5,TRBD1,TRBV28,TGTGCCAGCAGGACGGGACAGGGACTCAATCAGCCCCAGCATTTT,CASRTGQGLNQPQHF
NA,TRBJ1-4,TRBD1,TRBV19,TGTGCCAGTACCTTCCAGGGGGCGCGGTATCTGTTTTTT,CASTFQGARYLFF
NA,TRBJ1-3,NA,TRBV29-1,TGCAGCGTTGCCAGGGTCTCTGGAAACACCATATATTTT,CSVARVSGNTIYF
NA,TRBJ1-2,NA,TRBV12-2,TGTGCAAGTCGCTTTGGGGGACAGGGTGCCTATGGCTACACCTTC,CASRFGGQGAYGYTF
NA,TRBJ2-1,NA,TRBV9,TGTGCCAGCAGCGACCCTCCCGGGAGCGGATACAATGAGCAGTTCTTC,CASSDPPGSGYNEQFF
NA,TRBJ2-1,NA,TRBV14,TGTGCCAGCAGCCAAAGACTTAACAATGAGCAGTTCTTC,CASSQRLNNEQFF